What follows are 25 T cell receptor beta chains derived from one specimen sequenced in a study of PD-1 blockade in mismatch repair-deficient tumors. Libraries were prepared by immunoSEQ multiplex PCR; TCRdb keeps only in-frame clonotypes and omits some of them. The sample lists under 95,000 clones, roughly 80% occurring once. Sequencing was performed on peripheral blood, taken 12 weeks after starting pembrolizumab. The source is an adult with mismatch repair-deficient cancer.

This clone was counted a few times. This sequence joins TRBV13 and TRBJ1-5; TRBD1 is a possible D gene (5 bases). The CDR3 runs to 14 residues. V lost 2 bases and J 5 bases, leaving 10 bases between the germline ends. Germline V gene data show CDR1 as PRHDT and CDR2 as FYEKMQ (reference sequence). DNA of the CDR3: TGTGCCAGCAGCTTACAGGGAACTGATCAGCCCCAGCATTTT. Amino acid sequence: CASSLQGTDQPQHF.

The chain joins TRBV10-3 to TRBJ1-1; no clear D gene. The V gene's germline CDR1 is ENHRY and CDR2 SYGVKD. The V end lost 4 bases, the J end lost 5 bases, and 17 bases lay between the germline ends. The CDR3 is 15 amino acids. In DNA form, the CDR3 reads TGTGCCATCAGTGCGTCGACTCCTTCTGCGACTGAAGCTTTCTTT. Translation: CAISASTPSATEAFF.

This clone was recorded a few times. The gene calls are TRBV30 and TRBJ2-2; 10 nucleotides agree with TRBD2. Germline lookup yields CDR1 GTSNPN and CDR2 SVGIG (reference sequence). This CDR3 is 15 amino acids long. V trimming: 6 bases; J trimming: 1 base; junction bases outside the gene matches: 5. CDR3 nucleotides: TGTGCCTGCGTAGGACTAGCGGTGAACACCGGGGAGCTGTTTTTT. This encodes CACVGLAVNTGELFF.

The chain combines TRBV5-1 with TRBJ2-7; no definite D call. Germline-derived CDR1 and CDR2 are SGHRS and YFSETQ. The CDR3 contains 14 residues. V lost 1 base to trimming and J lost 7 bases, with 15 bases between them. Here the CDR3 reads CASSLSRPAGEQYF. DNA of the CDR3: TGCGCCAGCAGCTTGTCTCGGCCTGCTGGGGAGCAGTACTTC.

The chain joins TRBV14 to TRBJ2-1, with D possibly TRBD2 on 6 matching bases. Deletions cut 4 bases from V and 0 bases from J, with 28 bases between. The length of the CDR3 is 21 residues. Germline V gene data show CDR1 as SGHDN and CDR2 as FVKESK. The CDR3 bases are TGTGCCAGCAGCCCGCTAAAACGCGCTATTAGCGGAGAAAGCTCCTACAATGAGCAGTTCTTC. Amino acid sequence: CASSPLKRAISGESSYNEQFF.

The V and J genes are TRBV4-2 and TRBJ1-1; 7 bases are a match to TRBD1. In germline, CDR1 is LGHNA, CDR2 YNFKEQ. The trim removed 5 bases at V and 0 bases at J, leaving 15 bases unmatched. This CDR3 has 18 residues. As DNA, the CDR3 is TGTGCCAGCAGCAGCCGTCCCGGGGACAGCCTCATGAACACTGAAGCTTTCTTT. Translation: CASSSRPGDSLMNTEAFF.

The chain employs TRBV7-8 and TRBJ2-1, with 12 bases matching TRBD2. The J segment lost 0 bases and the V segment lost 5 bases, leaving 2 bases of the junction unmatched. The CDR3 length is 16 residues. The germline V gene encodes CDR1 SGHVS and CDR2 FQNEAQ. The CDR3 loop is CASSPTSGSSYNEQFF. The CDR3 coding sequence is TGTGCCAGCAGCCCGACTAGCGGGAGCTCCTACAATGAGCAGTTCTTC.

In this sample, this clone turned up a few times. The rearrangement links TRBV7-2 to TRBJ2-7; perhaps TRBD1 as D (6 bases). CDR3 size: 13 residues. The V gene lost 1 base and the J gene lost 3 bases, with 7 bases spanning the gap. The germline V gene encodes CDR1 SGHTA and CDR2 FQGNSA. CDR3 sequence: CASSLGDIYEQYF. CDR3 DNA: TGTGCCAGCAGCTTAGGGGACATCTACGAGCAGTACTTC.

This sequence joins TRBV5-8 and TRBJ2-2, with 11 bases aligning to TRBD2. The CDR3 contains 17 residues. CDR1 SGHTS and CDR2 YDEGEE come from the germline V gene. J was trimmed by 3 bases and V by 1 base; bases with no gene match: 5. In nucleotides, the CDR3 is TGTGCCAGCAGCTTGAAACTACTAGCGGGAGACACCGGGGAGCTGTTTTTT. It translates to CASSLKLLAGDTGELFF.

The chain uses TRBV13 and TRBJ1-1; a possible D gene is TRBD1 (5 bases). Trimming cost V 0 bases and J 4 bases, with 6 bases left between them. CDR1 PRHDT and CDR2 FYEKMQ come from the germline V gene (reference sequence). The CDR3 is 13 residues long. CDR3 nucleotides: TGTGCCAGCAGCTTAGGACAGGCCACTGAAGCTTTCTTT. Residues: CASSLGQATEAFF.

This chain links TRBV11-3 with TRBJ1-3; D is undetermined. The CDR3 has 16 amino acids. Germline CDR1 reads SGHNT; CDR2 reads YENEEA. Trimming took 1 base from V and 0 from J, leaving 10 bases between them. CDR3 coding DNA: TGTGCCAGCAGCTTAGCGGGAACTTACTCTGGAAACACCATATATTTT. Protein product: CASSLAGTYSGNTIYF.

On this clone itself: Relative to the germline gene, one junction end is altered; a read error may explain this. The gene calls are TRBV5-1 and TRBJ1-1; no firm D call. Germline-derived CDR1 and CDR2 are SGHRS and YFSETQ. The CDR3 contains 14 residues. The CDR3 sequence: CASSLLQRNTEAFF. In DNA, the CDR3 is TGTGCCAGCAGCTTGCTACAACGGAACACTGAAGCTTTCTTT.

The rearrangement uses TRBV7-8 and TRBJ1-1; maybe TRBD1 (5 bases). Germline V gives CDR1 SGHVS, CDR2 FQNEAQ. The V end lost 1 base, the J end lost 1 base, and 10 bases lay between the germline ends. The CDR3 is made up of 15 amino acids. The CDR3 loop is CASSLVGAKNTEAFF. CDR3 nucleotide sequence: TGTGCCAGCAGCTTAGTCGGGGCGAAGAACACTGAAGCTTTCTTT.

The rearrangement joins TRBV27 to TRBJ2-1; 11 bases line up with TRBD2. With 5 bases clipped from V and 0 bases from J, the junction kept 6 bases outside the gene matches. Germline CDR1 MNHEY, CDR2 SMNVEV (reference sequence). This CDR3 contains 17 residues. Here the CDR3 reads CASSRPLAGASYNEQFF. The DNA of the CDR3 is TGTGCCAGCAGTAGGCCACTAGCGGGAGCCTCCTACAATGAGCAGTTCTTC.

In this sample, this clone turned up once. This chain links TRBV19 with TRBJ2-5, with 10 bases that match TRBD1. Germline V CDR1 and CDR2: LNHDA, SQIVND (reference sequence). The V and J ends lost 6 bases and 0 bases, in that order; junction bases with no gene match: 7. The CDR3 extends over 16 amino acids. This chain's CDR3 is CASRPGQGTYQETQYF. Here the CDR3 DNA reads TGTGCCAGTAGACCGGGACAGGGGACGTACCAAGAGACCCAGTACTTC. Supplemented by reference TRBV19 and TRBJ2-5, the full variable domain reads DGGITQSPKYLFRKEGQNVTLSCEQNLNHDAMYWYRQDPGQGLRLIYYSQIVNDFQKGDIAEGYSVSREKKESFPLTVTSAQKNPTAFYLCASRPGQGTYQETQYFGPGTRLLVL.

The sample holds a few counts of this clone. The chain combines TRBV13 with TRBJ2-5; D gene uncertain. Trimming took 2 bases from V and 0 from J, leaving 7 bases between them. This CDR3 spans 14 amino acids. Germline CDR1 reads PRHDT; CDR2 reads FYEKMQ (reference sequence). In nucleotides, the CDR3 is TGTGCCAGCAGCTTATGGCCAGACCAAGAGACCCAGTACTTC. It is translated as CASSLWPDQETQYF.

The chain carries TRBV7-8 and TRBJ2-7; D gene ambiguous. Trimming pared 2 bases from V and 0 bases from J, leaving 11 bases between. Germline CDR1 and CDR2: SGHVS and FQNEAQ. The CDR3 extends over 15 amino acids. The CDR3 region is CASSLKVATSYEQYF. The CDR3 DNA reads as TGTGCCAGCAGCTTAAAAGTGGCAACCTCCTACGAGCAGTACTTC.

The chain uses TRBV19 and TRBJ1-2; 7 bases are a match to TRBD1. In germline, CDR1 is LNHDA, CDR2 SQIVND (reference sequence). The CDR3 totals 16 residues. V lost 6 bases, J lost 7 bases, and 17 bases stayed unmatched. Written as DNA, the CDR3 is TGTGCCAGTAGGTTATGGAACAGGGGTGATCTTATTGGCTACACCTTC. This sequence encodes CASRLWNRGDLIGYTF.

A note on this clone: One end of the junction fails to match germline, which may point to a read error. This chain links TRBV5-1 with TRBJ2-2, with no clear D. The germline V gene encodes CDR1 SGHRS and CDR2 YFSETQ. The CDR3 covers 12 residues. The chain's CDR3 is CASSLENTWPHF. The DNA of the CDR3 is TGCGCCAGCAGCTTGGAGAATACATGGCCGCATTTT. Drawing the rest from reference TRBV5-1 and TRBJ2-2, the complete variable domain is KAGVTQTPRYLIKTRGQQVTLSCSPISGHRSVSWYQQTPGQGLQFLFEYFSETQRNKGNFPGRFSGRQFSNSRSEMNVSTLELGDSALYLCASSLENTWPHFGEGSRLTVL.

V usage is TRBV18 and J usage is TRBJ2-1, with unresolved D. Trimming took off 2 bases at V and 5 bases at J, with 10 bases between the two ends. The CDR3 covers 14 residues. Germline V gene data show CDR1 as KGHSH and CDR2 as LQKENI. The CDR3 bases are TGTGCCAGCTCACCAAGACGAGAGGACAATGAGCAGTTCTTC. Translating it yields CASSPRREDNEQFF.

The rearrangement links TRBV27 to TRBJ2-1; 9 bases are a match to TRBD1. The CDR3 consists of 14 residues. CDR1 and CDR2 from the germline V gene are MNHEY and SMNVEV (reference sequence). The V segment lost 6 bases and the J segment 4 bases; nucleotides outside the gene matches: 4. CDR3 bases: TGTGCCAGCAGGGGACAGGGATGGTACAATGAGCAGTTCTTC. As protein: CASRGQGWYNEQFF.

The sample holds a few counts of this clone. The chain has TRBV30 and TRBJ1-5, with 9 positions matching TRBD1. J was trimmed by 7 bases and V by 3 bases; bases with no gene match: 13. The CDR3 loop spans 16 amino acids. Germline V CDR1 and CDR2: GTSNPN, SVGIG (reference sequence). The CDR3: CAWSQPTGTGNQPQHF. In DNA, the CDR3 is TGTGCCTGGAGCCAACCGACCGGGACAGGGAACCAGCCCCAGCATTTT.

The chain is built from TRBV7-8 and TRBJ2-7; 13 nucleotides match TRBD2. CDR1 is SGHVS, CDR2 FQNEAQ, per germline. Trimming cost V 4 bases and J 2 bases; bases outside gene matches: 5. The CDR3 runs to 16 residues. This CDR3 is CASSSGLAGVAYEQYF. The CDR3 DNA sequence: TGTGCCAGCAGCTCCGGACTAGCGGGAGTAGCCTACGAGCAGTACTTC.

This rearrangement joins TRBV6-5 to TRBJ1-3, with TRBD1 as a possible D gene (5 bases). The CDR3 is 15 amino acids. The germline V gene encodes CDR1 MNHEY and CDR2 SVGAGI. Trimming took off 2 bases at V and 2 bases at J, with 10 bases between the two ends. CDR3 region: CASSYLQGAGNTIYF. The CDR3 bases are TGTGCCAGCAGTTACCTCCAGGGAGCTGGAAACACCATATATTTT.

This rearrangement joins TRBV9 to TRBJ2-2, with D uncertain. This CDR3 has 16 amino acids. Trimming cost V 0 bases and J 5 bases, with 14 bases left between them. Germline values: CDR1 SGDLS, CDR2 YYNGEE. CDR3 DNA sequence: TGTGCCAGCAGCGTAGACGGCGGCTCGAGGACCGGGGAGCTGTTTTTT. It is translated as CASSVDGGSRTGELFF.